A single sample is the source of the 15 T cell receptor beta chains below, sequenced in a study of shared clonotypes between healthy human individuals. Profiled with immunoSEQ multiplex PCR; TCRdb holds only in-frame clones, not every one. The sample shows roughly 2,300,000 clones, 85% to 95% of them seen only once. Sequencing was carried out using naive CD4+ T cells from PBMCs. Indicated subset: CD45RA+ positively selected. The receptor source for this set is a young man in good health. Some clones in this sample may be carry-over from other donors' samples.

This chain uses TRBV2 with TRBJ1-5; no definite D call. Trimming cost V 6 bases and J 3 bases, with 15 bases left between them. Per germline, CDR1 SNHLY and CDR2 FYNNEI. This CDR3 is 15 amino acids long. The CDR3 nucleotides are TGTGCCAGCAGGTTACCCCACAGTATCAATCAGCCCCAGCATTTT. It specifies CASRLPHSINQPQHF.

This clone was counted once. The V gene is TRBV9, the J gene TRBJ2-1; TRBD1 or TRBD2 may be the D gene (6 bases each). Trimming shortened V by 0 bases and J by 6 bases, and 19 bases separated the two germline ends. The germline CDR1 and CDR2 sequences are SGDLS and YYNGEE. The CDR3 is made up of 17 amino acids. The CDR3 loop reads CASSVVGGGLPGNEQFF. In DNA, the CDR3 is TGTGCCAGCAGCGTAGTAGGAGGGGGGCTCCCGGGCAATGAGCAGTTCTTC. Supplemented by reference TRBV9 and TRBJ2-1, the full variable domain reads DSGVTQTPKHLITATGQRVTLRCSPRSGDLSVYWYQQSLDQGLQFLIQYYNGEERAKGNILERFSAQQFPDLHSELNLSSLELGDSALYFCASSVVGGGLPGNEQFFGPGTRLTVL.

The chain couples TRBV5-1 to TRBJ1-3; D not resolved. The V gene lost 4 bases and the J gene lost 5 bases, with 13 bases spanning the gap. Looked up from germline, CDR1 is SGHRS and CDR2 is YFSETQ. The CDR3 spans 14 residues. CDR3 sequence (DNA): TGCGCCAGCAGCCTCGTTGGGTCGCGAAACACCATATATTTT. Translation: CASSLVGSRNTIYF.

Concerning this clone: Different DNA sequences within this sample yield the same CDR3. J is TRBJ2-7 and V is TRBV7-9, with unresolved D. V was pared by 4 bases and J by 0 bases, with 7 bases between. In germline, CDR1 is SEHNR, CDR2 FQNEAQ (reference sequence). CDR3 size: 13 residues. CDR3 nucleotide sequence: TGTGCCAGCAGCTCCGACCGCTCCTACGAGCAGTACTTC. It encodes CASSSDRSYEQYF. Full variable domain (remainder filled in from reference TRBV7-9 and TRBJ2-7): DTGVSQNPRHKITKRGQNVTFRCDPISEHNRLYWYRQTLGQGPEFLTYFQNEAQLEKSRLLSDRFSAERPKGSFSTLEIQRTEQGDSAMYLCASSSDRSYEQYFGPGTRLTVT.

The V gene is TRBV6-1, the J gene TRBJ1-2, with a weak D call TRBD1 (6 bases). Trimming took off 6 bases at V and 6 bases at J, with 14 bases between the two ends. The CDR3 covers 13 residues. Per germline, CDR1 MNHNS and CDR2 SASEGT. The CDR3 DNA is TGTGCCAGCAGACTAACAGGGATCGATGGCTACACCTTC. This gives the protein CASRLTGIDGYTF.

The CDR3 sequence is CASRSTGGQANYGYTF. CDR3 sequence (DNA): TGTGCCAGCAGGTCCACAGGGGGCCAAGCTAACTATGGCTACACCTTC. This chain uses TRBV6-6 with TRBJ1-2; 9 nucleotides align to TRBD1. Germline V gene sequence: CDR1 MNHNY, CDR2 SVGAGI (reference sequence). The CDR3 has 16 amino acids. J gave up 0 bases and V 6 bases, and 8 bases lay outside the gene matches.

This rearrangement joins TRBV30 to TRBJ1-4, with D possibly TRBD1 on 5 matching bases. The CDR3 length is 15 residues. V dropped 5 bases and J dropped 0 bases, with 13 bases sitting between them. Germline values: CDR1 GTSNPN, CDR2 SVGIG (reference sequence). CDR3 in DNA: TGTGCCTGGCTCCCGGGACGGACAACTAATGAAAAACTGTTTTTT. This sequence encodes CAWLPGRTTNEKLFF.

The chain couples TRBV15 to TRBJ1-1; 10 bases align to TRBD1. There are 15 residues in the CDR3. Trimming at V came to 7 bases and at J to 6 bases, leaving 11 bases not matched to a gene. Per the germline V gene, CDR1 is LNHNV and CDR2 is YYDKDF (reference sequence). The CDR3 DNA reads TGTGCCACCAATCCGGGACAGGGGTTTTGGTCTGAAGCTTTCTTT. Its translation: CATNPGQGFWSEAFF.

This clone was recorded once. The chain has TRBV21-1 and TRBJ1-1; the table's D call of TRBD1 was not tested on the DNA. TRBV21-1 corresponds to a pseudogene. CDR3 length: 15 amino acids. The CDR3 sequence: CASGMDRCMNTEAFF. The CDR3 coding sequence is TGTGCCAGTGGCATGGACAGATGTATGAACACTGAAGCTTTCTTT.

V and J are TRBV11-2 and TRBJ2-5; a possible D gene is TRBD1 (5 bases). The CDR3 sequence is 16 residues long. The germline V gene has CDR1 SGHAT and CDR2 FQNNGV. The V end was cut by 1 base, the J end by 7 bases, with 19 bases between. The CDR3 region has the DNA TGTGCCAGCAGCTTAGTACCCCCGAAAGACAGCGCGACCCAGTACTTC. It is translated as CASSLVPPKDSATQYF.

The chain joins TRBV18 to TRBJ1-5; no clear D gene. CDR3 length equals 17 residues. Trimming pared 3 bases from V and 0 bases from J, leaving 15 bases between. Germline V gene data show CDR1 as KGHSH and CDR2 as LQKENI. The DNA for the CDR3 is TGTGCCAGCTCACCCCGACGAGCCCAAGCTAGCAATCAGCCCCAGCATTTT. As protein: CASSPRRAQASNQPQHF.

A note on this clone: Additional DNA sequences in this sample encode the identical CDR3. The V and J genes are TRBV2 and TRBJ2-7; D may be TRBD2 (7 bases). Germline assignment: CDR1 SNHLY and CDR2 FYNNEI. The CDR3 is 14 residues long. V was cut by 5 bases and J by 3 bases, with 14 bases left in between. The CDR3 DNA sequence: TGTGCCAGCAGTCTAGGGGGGGGCAGCTACGAGCAGTACTTC. Amino acids: CASSLGGGSYEQYF.

This clone has a single count. The CDR3 region has the DNA TGTGCCAGCGGAGCTGGGGCCAACGTCCTGACTTTC. This translates into CASGAGANVLTF. The V call is TRBV6-6, the J call TRBJ2-6; D remains ambiguous. V was clipped by 8 bases and J by 2 bases, with 4 bases between them. The germline V gene encodes CDR1 MNHNY and CDR2 SVGAGI (reference sequence). CDR3 length: 12 residues.

The chain carries TRBV7-2 and TRBJ2-1; 9 bases are shared with TRBD2. V trimming: 3 bases; J trimming: 6 bases; junction bases outside the gene matches: 3. This CDR3 is built from 14 residues. Germline CDR1 reads SGHTA; CDR2 reads FQGNSA. The CDR3 here is CASSFGTSFNEQFF. CDR3 DNA: TGTGCCAGCAGCTTTGGGACTAGCTTCAATGAGCAGTTCTTC.

This chain connects TRBV6-5 to TRBJ1-2; unclear D gene. Germline assignment: CDR1 MNHEY and CDR2 SVGAGI. Trimming removed 0 bases at V and 6 bases at J, with 8 bases between. CDR3 length: 13 residues. The CDR3: CASSYSRVDGYTF. Here the CDR3 DNA reads TGTGCCAGCAGTTACTCGAGAGTAGATGGCTACACCTTC.